The clone carrying this T cell receptor (beta chain) has more than one count but fewer than ten. What it recognizes is unknown. The sample originates from a study of somatic mutations in cytotoxic T cells in rheumatoid arthritis. In the study overall: At nearly 100% purity, some V beta antibody-stained T-cell populations were flow-sorted, and these included V beta1+ cells that were sequenced for TCRB. General study points: CD8+ T-cell clonality did not differ significantly between rheumatoid arthritis patients and age-matched healthy controls. In rheumatoid arthritis patients, the slight underrepresentation of TRBV07 was not adjusted for multiple comparisons. Antigens bound by the expanded CD8+ clones were not identified.

This table comes from immunoSEQ multiplex PCR, and its TCRdb copy is limited to in-frame clones, with some not included. The data show just under 20,000 clones, with approximately 80% seen just once and more than 9% held by the top ten. Germline CDR1 reads SGHRS; CDR2 reads YFSETQ. The V and J ends lost 1 base and 1 base, in that order; junction bases with no gene match: 1. The CDR3 runs to 14 residues. The chain carries TRBV5-1 and TRBJ1-1; 7 bases map to TRBD1. The specimen was CD8+ T cells sorted from blood. The clonotype was recovered from a woman aged 50 to 60 in good health. The CDR3 DNA follows: TGCGCCAGCAGCTTGCGGGACAGGAACACTGAAGCTTTCTTT. Translating gives CASSLRDRNTEAFF.